These 14 T cell receptor beta chains originate from one sample sequenced in a study of control samples from healthy donors and cancer patients. Only in-frame clones appear in the TCRdb table, and some are missing; sequencing was by immunoSEQ multiplex PCR. This table holds around 59,000 clones, roughly 90% found once. Sequencing was done on a sample of PBMCs. The receptors here all came from a man aged 35 to 55 with colorectal cancer.

The chain is built from TRBV5-1 and TRBJ2-5; the D call may be TRBD1 or TRBD2 (5 bases each). This CDR3 region has 13 residues. Trimming stripped 4 bases from V and 4 bases from J, with 11 bases between. Germline-derived CDR1 and CDR2 are SGHRS and YFSETQ. As DNA, the CDR3 is TGCGCCAGCAGCGGGGGTCTTCGAGAGACCCAGTACTTC. This gives the protein CASSGGLRETQYF.

This clone was recorded once. The chain couples TRBV9 to TRBJ1-6; the D is unclear. Germline loops: CDR1 SGDLS, CDR2 YYNGEE. Trimming removed 3 bases at V and 3 bases at J, with 4 bases between. The CDR3 spans 13 residues. The CDR3 nucleotides are TGTGCCAGCAGCGCCGTCTATAATTCACCCCTCCACTTT. The encoded protein is CASSAVYNSPLHF.

This chain uses TRBV19 with TRBJ1-3; no reliable D call. Germline assignment: CDR1 LNHDA and CDR2 SQIVND (reference sequence). The germline V and J ends were trimmed by 6 bases and 2 bases, with 11 bases remaining between them. The CDR3 length is 14 residues. The CDR3 protein is CASSWQAAGNTIYF. The DNA of the CDR3 is TGTGCCAGTAGCTGGCAGGCGGCTGGAAACACCATATATTTT.

The V and J genes are TRBV2 and TRBJ2-2; 9 bases match TRBD1. Unmatched junction bases numbered 9, after V lost 5 bases and J lost 5 bases. This CDR3 has 16 residues. Per germline, CDR1 SNHLY and CDR2 FYNNEI. DNA for the CDR3: TGTGCCAGCAGTCGAGGGACAGGGATAGCTACCGGGGAGCTGTTTTTT. This encodes CASSRGTGIATGELFF.

V is TRBV5-1 and J is TRBJ1-3; 7 bases agree with TRBD1. Germline CDR1 reads SGHRS; CDR2 reads YFSETQ. Germline trimming cut 7 bases from V and 0 bases from J; bases unmatched to any gene: 4. This CDR3 has 14 amino acids. The chain's CDR3 is CASAGTDSGNTIYF. The CDR3 DNA reads as TGCGCCAGCGCCGGGACAGACTCTGGAAACACCATATATTTT.

The V call is TRBV4-1, the J call TRBJ2-3; 11 bases are shared with TRBD2. J gave up 4 bases and V 1 base, and 1 base lay outside the gene matches. Germline V CDR1 and CDR2: MGHRA, YSYEKL. The CDR3 length is 15 residues. CDR3 DNA: TGCGCCAGCAGCCAAGCTAGCGGGGGGCCAGATACGCAGTATTTT. It translates to CASSQASGGPDTQYF.

V usage is TRBV5-1 and J usage is TRBJ2-6; D perhaps matches TRBD2 (5 bases). V lost 6 bases, J lost 0 bases, and 13 bases lay in between. The CDR3 spans 16 residues. The V gene's germline CDR1 is SGHRS and CDR2 YFSETQ. For the CDR3, the DNA is TGCGCCAGCACAGAGGGAGCAGGCTCTGGGGCCAACGTCCTGACTTTC. This encodes CASTEGAGSGANVLTF.

The gene calls are TRBV20-1 and TRBJ2-1; TRBD1 agrees at 8 bases. The germline CDR1 and CDR2 sequences are DFQATT and SNEGSKA (reference sequence). V shed 5 bases, J shed 7 bases, and the junction held 10 bases outside the gene matches. This CDR3 has 14 residues. The CDR3: CSAGGQGKENEQFF. As DNA, the CDR3 is TGCAGTGCTGGTGGACAGGGAAAGGAGAATGAGCAGTTCTTC.

A note on this clone: Other DNA sequences in the same sample also yield this CDR3. The chain combines TRBV5-1 with TRBJ1-5; tentatively, D is TRBD1 (6 bases). Trimming cost V 0 bases and J 8 bases, with 12 bases left between them. The CDR3 loop spans 14 amino acids. Germline assignment: CDR1 SGHRS and CDR2 YFSETQ. The DNA of the CDR3 is TGCGCCAGCAGCTTGGAGGGGGGGTGGGAGCCCCAGCATTTT. Translating gives CASSLEGGWEPQHF.

This clone occurred a few times. This chain connects TRBV29-1 to TRBJ2-3, with D unresolved. The CDR3 spans 14 residues. Germline V lookup: CDR1 SQVTM, CDR2 ANQGSEA. V gave up 5 bases and J gave up 1 base, with 13 bases separating them. CDR3 loop: CSVTLVTGTDTQYF. For the CDR3, the DNA is TGCAGCGTTACCCTAGTCACCGGCACAGATACGCAGTATTTT.

V usage is TRBV7-3 and J usage is TRBJ2-3; 10 bases are shared with TRBD2. Looked up from germline, CDR1 is SGHTA and CDR2 is FQGTGA. The V segment lost 0 bases and the J segment 0 bases; nucleotides outside the gene matches: 0. The CDR3 consists of 16 residues. The CDR3 is CASSLTLAGSTDTQYF. CDR3 DNA sequence: TGTGCCAGCAGCTTAACACTAGCGGGGAGCACAGATACGCAGTATTTT. The complete variable domain, with remaining parts taken from reference TRBV7-3 and TRBJ2-3, reads GAGVSQTPSNKVTEKGKYVELRCDPISGHTALYWYRQSLGQGPEFLIYFQGTGAADDSGLPNDRFFAVRPEGSVSTLKIQRTERGDSAVYLCASSLTLAGSTDTQYFGPGTRLTVL.

V and J are TRBV2 and TRBJ2-5, with 12 positions matching TRBD2. CDR1 and CDR2 from the germline V gene are SNHLY and FYNNEI. The J segment lost 3 bases and the V segment lost 6 bases, leaving 5 bases of the junction unmatched. This CDR3 is 15 amino acids long. The CDR3 DNA sequence: TGTGCCAGCAGCAGCTGGACTAGCGGGAAAGAGACCCAGTACTTC. This sequence encodes CASSSWTSGKETQYF.

This clone has just one count. V usage is TRBV7-2 and J usage is TRBJ2-5, with D possibly TRBD1 on 6 matching bases. The V gene lost 5 bases and the J gene lost 5 bases, with 27 bases spanning the gap. This CDR3 region has 18 residues. The germline CDR1 and CDR2 sequences are SGHTA and FQGNSA. DNA of the CDR3: TGTGCCAGCAGCGAGAACAATCTAGGGGGTGCCTCGGGTGAGACCCAGTACTTC. Its translation is CASSENNLGGASGETQYF.

The chain links TRBV11-3 to TRBJ1-2; TRBD1 matches at 8 bases. Trimming removed 5 bases from V and 0 bases from J; junction bases left unmatched: 5. CDR3 length: 15 residues. Germline V CDR1 and CDR2: SGHNT, YENEEA. CDR3 sequence (DNA): TGTGCCAGCAGCGTGACAGGGGTAGCTAACTATGGCTACACCTTC. It translates to CASSVTGVANYGYTF.